These 4 T cell receptor beta chains share one sample of origin, sequenced in a study of T cell responses to AZD1222 COVID-19 vaccine. The protocol was immunoSEQ multiplex PCR, while the TCRdb copy is restricted to in-frame clones and leaves out a portion. The sample yields approximately 190,000 clones, approximately 92% seen once. The sample here was peripheral blood, taken on day 0 of AZD1222 vaccination. These receptors originate from an adult in good health.

V usage is TRBV30 and J usage is TRBJ2-5; D is perhaps TRBD1 (6 bases). V was pared by 2 bases and J by 2 bases, with 12 bases between. This CDR3 has 14 residues. Germline V gene lookup returns CDR1 GTSNPN and CDR2 SVGIG (reference sequence). The CDR3 DNA reads TGTGCCTGGAGTCGGGCGCAGGGGCAAGAGACCCAGTACTTC. It translates to CAWSRAQGQETQYF. Together with reference TRBV30 and TRBJ2-5, the CDR3 gives the full variable domain: SQTIHQWPATLVQPVGSPLSLECTVEGTSNPNLYWYRQAAGRGLQLLFYSVGIGQISSEVPQNLSASRPQDRQFILSSKKLLLSDSGFYLCAWSRAQGQETQYFGPGTRLLVL.

The chain employs TRBV10-3 and TRBJ2-3; D is unclear. Trimming cost V 0 bases and J 4 bases, with 8 bases left between them. The germline gives CDR1 ENHRY, CDR2 SYGVKD. This CDR3 has 14 amino acids. The CDR3: CAISESSVSDTQYF. The CDR3 region has the DNA TGTGCCATCAGTGAGTCCTCTGTATCAGATACGCAGTATTTT.

This chain joins TRBV19 and TRBJ1-5; D is perhaps TRBD1 (5 bases). The germline V gene encodes CDR1 LNHDA and CDR2 SQIVND (reference sequence). The CDR3 loop spans 14 amino acids. V lost 10 bases to trimming and J lost 0 bases, with 13 bases between them. As DNA, the CDR3 is TGTGCCACCCGGGACCTTTATAGCAATCAGCCCCAGCATTTT. As protein: CATRDLYSNQPQHF.

V is TRBV30 and J is TRBJ1-1, with D tentatively TRBD1 (5 bases). V was shortened by 6 bases and J by 1 base, with 15 bases between the two germline ends. CDR3 size: 14 residues. The germline V gene encodes CDR1 GTSNPN and CDR2 SVGIG (reference sequence). CDR3 nucleotides: TGTGCCTGCCCCCCCTCAGGGAAGAACACTGAAGCTTTCTTT. Encoded protein: CACPPSGKNTEAFF.